Listed here are 17 T cell receptor beta chains from one sample, sequenced in a study of blood T cell repertoires in COVID-19 (dated by TCRdb to the early 2020s). Preparation of the library involved the immunoSEQ multiplex PCR assay. The table was pulled from immuneACCESS by TCRdb, which kept in-frame rearrangements only. Such tables lose some clones; where checked, under half of the loss comes from unresolved V genes, and the rest has no known cause. The sample table contains 220,000 or so clones; only one count was recorded for 84% of them. The top ten clonotypes cover 6.8% of the sample. Sequences were obtained from PBMCs or T cells enriched from blood (not recorded which). The receptors come from a woman in her 40s who had recovered from COVID-19.

The chain links TRBV6-5 to TRBJ1-2; perhaps TRBD1 as D (6 bases). V lost 0 bases to trimming and J lost 4 bases, with 12 bases between them. The CDR3 totals 15 residues. In germline, CDR1 is MNHEY, CDR2 SVGAGI. CDR3 protein: CASSYSSQGIYGYTF. DNA of the CDR3: TGTGCCAGCAGTTACTCGTCCCAGGGGATCTATGGCTACACCTTC.

The chain combines TRBV18 with TRBJ2-3; TRBD2 matches 13 bases. Germline V gene lookup returns CDR1 KGHSH and CDR2 LQKENI. Losses at the gene ends were 3 bases for V and 5 bases for J; bases not matched to a gene: 5. This CDR3 is built from 16 residues. The CDR3 nucleotides read TGTGCCAGCTCACCCGGACTAGCGGGAGTGATAGATACGCAGTATTTT. This codes for CASSPGLAGVIDTQYF.

This rearrangement joins TRBV7-2 to TRBJ1-6; 8 nucleotides line up with TRBD1. The CDR3 covers 15 residues. J gave up 1 base and V 6 bases, and 2 bases lay outside the gene matches. The germline CDR1 and CDR2 sequences are SGHTA and FQGNSA. The CDR3, as DNA: TGTGCCAGCAGTGGACAGGGATCCTATAATTCACCCCTCCACTTT. Amino acid sequence: CASSGQGSYNSPLHF.

The V and J genes are TRBV5-1 and TRBJ2-6, with a possible D match to TRBD1 (5 bases). Germline CDR1 and CDR2: SGHRS and YFSETQ. This CDR3 has 15 amino acids. Trimming removed 4 bases at V and 0 bases at J, with 8 bases between. In DNA form, the CDR3 reads TGCGCCAGCAGCGCACAGGTCTCTGGGGCCAACGTCCTGACTTTC. This codes for CASSAQVSGANVLTF.

The chain is built from TRBV7-2 and TRBJ2-7, with TRBD2 matching 8 bases. The ends lost 1 base at V and 4 bases at J; junction bases unmatched: 6. CDR3 size: 15 residues. Germline V gene lookup returns CDR1 SGHTA and CDR2 FQGNSA. The CDR3 bases are TGTGCCAGCAGCTTAGAAGCGGGAGTCTCGTACGAGCAGTACGTC. Encoded protein: CASSLEAGVSYEQYV.

V usage is TRBV19 and J usage is TRBJ2-6; TRBD1 agrees at 8 bases. This CDR3 comprises 16 residues. CDR1 LNHDA and CDR2 SQIVND come from the germline V gene (reference sequence). V was clipped by 6 bases and J by 2 bases; unmatched bases: 6. CDR3 in DNA: TGTGCCAGTAGCCGACAGGGGAGGACTGGGGCCAACGTCCTGACTTTC. Its protein is CASSRQGRTGANVLTF.

This clone was detected a few times. The chain has TRBV9 and TRBJ2-3; 7 bases are shared with TRBD2. This CDR3 has 15 residues. After removal of 0 bases from V and 4 bases from J, the junction contained 5 bases not matched to a gene. Germline V gives CDR1 SGDLS, CDR2 YYNGEE. DNA for the CDR3: TGTGCCAGCAGCGTAGAAGGGAGGGCCGCAGATACGCAGTATTTT. This codes for CASSVEGRAADTQYF. Using reference TRBV9 and TRBJ2-3 for the parts outside the CDR3, the full variable domain is DSGVTQTPKHLITATGQRVTLRCSPRSGDLSVYWYQQSLDQGLQFLIQYYNGEERAKGNILERFSAQQFPDLHSELNLSSLELGDSALYFCASSVEGRAADTQYFGPGTRLTVL.

V is TRBV30 and J is TRBJ2-2; a weak D match, TRBD2 (6 bases). The CDR3 loop spans 14 amino acids. Trimming shortened V by 4 bases and J by 4 bases, and 13 bases separated the two germline ends. CDR1 and CDR2 from the germline V gene are GTSNPN and SVGIG (reference sequence). The CDR3 coding sequence is TGTGCCTGGACGGGACTTGGTTCCACCGGGGAGCTGTTTTTT. Residues: CAWTGLGSTGELFF.

The chain carries TRBV5-1 and TRBJ2-2, with 14 bases matching TRBD2. CDR3 length: 17 residues. Germline-derived CDR1 and CDR2 are SGHRS and YFSETQ. The V segment lost 1 base and the J segment 7 bases; nucleotides outside the gene matches: 6. The CDR3 DNA follows: TGCGCCAGCAGCTTGTTGACTAGCGGGAGGGCCGGCGGGGAGCTGTTTTTT. Encoded protein: CASSLLTSGRAGGELFF.

The chain links TRBV24-1 to TRBJ1-2; 9 bases are shared with TRBD1. Germline trimming cut 2 bases from V and 6 bases from J; bases unmatched to any gene: 3. Germline assignment: CDR1 KGHDR and CDR2 SFDVKD. The CDR3 totals 14 residues. The CDR3 DNA reads as TGTGCCACCAGTGATTGGGACAGGGTCCATGGCTACACCTTC. Its protein is CATSDWDRVHGYTF.

This clone was observed a handful of times. V and J are TRBV6-4 and TRBJ2-3, with TRBD1 matching 9 bases. CDR1 and CDR2 (germline): MRHNA, SNTAGT. This CDR3 has 15 residues. After removal of 5 bases from V and 0 bases from J, the junction contained 3 bases not matched to a gene. Written as DNA, the CDR3 is TGTGCCAGCAGTCTCGACAGGGGGAGCACAGATACGCAGTATTTT. It is translated as CASSLDRGSTDTQYF.

J is TRBJ2-1 and V is TRBV4-3; possibly TRBD2 for D (6 bases). The CDR3 runs to 17 residues. Looked up from germline, CDR1 is LGHNA and CDR2 is YSLEER. Trimming removed 3 bases at V and 4 bases at J, with 19 bases between. The CDR3 is CASSQGGGGGMYNEQFF. The CDR3 nucleotides read TGCGCCAGCAGCCAGGGGGGAGGTGGCGGGATGTACAATGAGCAGTTCTTC.

The V and J genes are TRBV7-7 and TRBJ1-4; the D gene is possibly TRBD1 (5 bases). V gave up 1 base and J gave up 7 bases, with 10 bases separating them. Germline loops: CDR1 SSHAT, CDR2 FNYEAQ (reference sequence). This CDR3 contains 14 residues. In DNA, the CDR3 is TGTGCCAGCAGCTTAGGGCAGGGTAGTGAAAAACTGTTTTTT. It yields the protein CASSLGQGSEKLFF.

CDR3 protein: CASSQYSGAAYNEQFF. The CDR3 DNA is TGCGCCAGCAGCCAATACAGCGGAGCGGCCTACAATGAGCAGTTCTTC. The rearrangement uses TRBV4-3 and TRBJ2-1; possibly TRBD2 for D (5 bases). The CDR3 totals 16 residues. The V gene's germline CDR1 is LGHNA and CDR2 YSLEER. V lost 2 bases and J lost 2, with 13 bases in between.

The chain has TRBV5-4 and TRBJ1-1; the match to TRBD1 covers 10 bases. CDR1 is SGHNT and CDR2 is YYREEE in the germline V gene (reference sequence). Trimming removed 4 bases from V and 5 bases from J; junction bases left unmatched: 8. This CDR3 region has 15 residues. CDR3 bases: TGTGCCAGCAGCCCCCGACAGGGGGCAAGAACTGAAGCTTTCTTT. Translated: CASSPRQGARTEAFF.

The chain's CDR3 is CASRAGTGYGYTF. As DNA, the CDR3 is TGTGCCAGTAGAGCCGGGACAGGGTATGGCTACACCTTC. The chain uses TRBV2 and TRBJ1-2; TRBD1 matches 9 bases. The CDR3 has 13 residues. Germline CDR1 reads SNHLY; CDR2 reads FYNNEI. V gave up 9 bases and J gave up 5 bases; unmatched junction bases: 7.

The genes are TRBV7-2 and TRBJ2-1; TRBD1 agrees at 8 bases. V shed 8 bases, J shed 2 bases, and the junction held 5 bases outside the gene matches. Germline values: CDR1 SGHTA, CDR2 FQGNSA. This CDR3 comprises 14 residues. This CDR3 is CASYGQGPYNEQFF. The CDR3 region has the DNA TGTGCCAGCTACGGACAGGGACCCTACAATGAGCAGTTCTTC.